This T cell receptor (beta chain) appears in the sequencing data of a study of T cell responses to AZD1222 COVID-19 vaccine. Study summary: Analyses pooled second doses at about 4 or about 12 weeks.

A remark on this clone: Its antigen is unknown.

Data came from immunoSEQ multiplex PCR; TCRdb stores just in-frame clones and leaves some out. The table shows roughly 150,000 clones, with roughly 92% occurring only once. The germline CDR1 and CDR2 sequences are MNHNY and SVGAGI (reference sequence). The CDR3 sequence is 11 residues long. Trimming shortened V by 7 bases and J by 3 bases, and 6 bases separated the two germline ends. Study results and limitations: White British ancestry dominated among donors, who included more females, and clonal diversity was possibly underestimated. The breadth and depth of Spike-specific TCRs increased once two AZD1222 doses had been given. Baseline serostatus was positive in only a handful of AZD1222 recipients.

The TCR comes from an adult in good health. Sequenced here: peripheral blood, sampled on day 0 of AZD1222 vaccination. The V gene is TRBV6-6, the J gene TRBJ1-2, with D unresolved. CDR3 loop: CASTLDYGYTF. The CDR3 DNA sequence: TGTGCCAGCACCCTGGACTATGGCTACACCTTC.